The rows below give T cell receptor beta chains drawn from one sample of a study of PD-1 blockade in classical Hodgkin lymphoma. The protocol was immunoSEQ multiplex PCR, while the TCRdb copy is restricted to in-frame clones and leaves out a portion. Of around 50,000 clones in the sample, 65% to 80% were seen once. The sample here was peripheral blood mononuclear cells (PBMCs), taken before the fourth cycle of nivolumab. The origin of the receptors is a human donor with classical Hodgkin lymphoma. The CDR3 runs from the conserved cysteine through the conserved F or W. Each record gives: V gene, J gene, CDR3 protein.

v_gene: TRBV27
j_gene: TRBJ2-1
CDR3aa: CASSFSPTYNEQFF

v_gene: TRBV6-5
j_gene: TRBJ2-7
CDR3aa: CASSPEGGRADEQYF

v_gene: TRBV28
j_gene: TRBJ2-3
CDR3aa: CASTTFVGNTQYF

v_gene: TRBV4-1
j_gene: TRBJ2-1
CDR3aa: CASSQRALLAASYNEQFF

v_gene: TRBV6-1
j_gene: TRBJ2-1
CDR3aa: CASSALRGQGNEQFF

v_gene: TRBV19
j_gene: TRBJ1-2
CDR3aa: CASSPGQGGYGYTF

v_gene: TRBV29-1
j_gene: TRBJ2-2
CDR3aa: CSVEDLGLAETGELFF

v_gene: TRBV5-1
j_gene: TRBJ2-6
CDR3aa: CASSLGGSGANVLTF

v_gene: TRBV30
j_gene: TRBJ2-7
CDR3aa: CAWSVLQGYEQYF

v_gene: TRBV18
j_gene: TRBJ2-5
CDR3aa: CASSPLTSGETQYF

v_gene: TRBV7-2
j_gene: TRBJ1-3
CDR3aa: CASSRALAGGNTIYF

v_gene: TRBV5-1
j_gene: TRBJ2-7
CDR3aa: CASSSQGSSYEQYF

v_gene: TRBV5-1
j_gene: TRBJ2-2
CDR3aa: CASSSAATRAGELFF

v_gene: TRBV11-2
j_gene: TRBJ2-7
CDR3aa: CASSSDYEQYF

v_gene: TRBV6-1
j_gene: TRBJ2-7
CDR3aa: CASTPQRSDYEQYF

v_gene: TRBV28
j_gene: TRBJ2-4
CDR3aa: CASSLTRVLKNIQYF

v_gene: TRBV6-1
j_gene: TRBJ2-3
CDR3aa: CASSVQEGASQYF